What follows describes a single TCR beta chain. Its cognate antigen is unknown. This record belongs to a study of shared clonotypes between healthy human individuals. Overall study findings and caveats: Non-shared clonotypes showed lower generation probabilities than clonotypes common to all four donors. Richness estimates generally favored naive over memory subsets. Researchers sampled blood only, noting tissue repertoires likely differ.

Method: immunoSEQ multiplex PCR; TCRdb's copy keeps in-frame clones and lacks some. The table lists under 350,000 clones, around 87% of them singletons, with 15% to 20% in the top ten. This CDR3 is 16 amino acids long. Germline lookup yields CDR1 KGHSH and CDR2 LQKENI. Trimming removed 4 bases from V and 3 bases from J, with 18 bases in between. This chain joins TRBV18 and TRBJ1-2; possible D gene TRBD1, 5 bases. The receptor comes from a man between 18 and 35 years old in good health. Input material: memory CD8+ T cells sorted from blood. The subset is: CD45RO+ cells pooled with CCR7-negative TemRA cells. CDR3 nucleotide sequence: TGTGCCAGCTCACAAGTGACAGAGACTCCTTACTATGGCTACACCTTC. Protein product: CASSQVTETPYYGYTF.